This T cell receptor (beta chain) came from a study of blood T cell repertoires in COVID-19. At the level of the study: T cells, B-cell-depleted T cells, or PBMCs provided the cDNA or gDNA that served as material.

This CDR3 is built from 11 residues. Trimming left V 10 bases short and J 5 bases short, with 11 bases between. Per the germline V gene, CDR1 is MNHEY and CDR2 is SVGAGI. Sequencing was performed with immunoSEQ multiplex PCR; in TCRdb, only in-frame clones are kept and a portion is missing. The sample contains hundreds of thousands of clones, approximately 83% of which appear only once. This clone was counted between two and nine times. This receptor was obtained from a woman of 80 years or more with acute or convalescent COVID-19. This chain joins TRBV6-5 and TRBJ2-5; D is uncertain. Sequenced material: peripheral blood. The CDR3: CATSQAETQYF. CDR3 DNA sequence: TGTGCCACCTCCCAGGCGGAGACCCAGTACTTC.